This T cell receptor (beta chain) was identified in a study of blood T cell repertoires in COVID-19. The junction had 3 bases not matched to a gene; V was cut back by 6 bases and J by 3 bases. CDR1 and CDR2 from the germline V gene are MRHNA and SNTAGT. The CDR3 totals 15 residues. This clone was detected only once. The assay was immunoSEQ multiplex PCR, and TCRdb's table has in-frame clones only and misses some. The profile covers 200,000 to 250,000 clones, with around 86% appearing a single time and over 2% taken by the ten largest. This TCR was recovered from a man younger than 45 who had recovered from COVID-19. Sequencing was done on a sample of peripheral blood. This rearrangement joins TRBV6-4 to TRBJ2-1, with 12 positions matching TRBD2. Here the CDR3 reads CASRLAGGDYNEQFF. CDR3 coding DNA: TGTGCCAGCAGACTAGCGGGGGGCGACTACAATGAGCAGTTCTTC.